This T cell receptor beta chain was sequenced in a study of graft-versus-host responses after intestinal transplantation. Findings and caveats of the study: The marrow of recipients harbored GvH clones, and ileum or blood showed some of them first.

Germline V lookup: CDR1 WSHSY, CDR2 SAAADI. Trimming removed 5 bases from V and 1 base from J, with 5 bases in between. CDR3 length: 12 residues. The method was immunoSEQ multiplex PCR; TCRdb's version includes in-frame clones alone and lacks a portion of them. The table shows 80,000 to 95,000 clones, with approximately 94% occurring only once. Concerning this clone itself: Antigen specificity is unknown.

The material sequenced was unstimulated CD8+ T cells sorted from spleen or lymph node cells, taken before intestinal transplant. The chain joins TRBV10-2 to TRBJ1-1; D gene ambiguous. This clonotype originated in a human donor who received an intestinal transplant. CDR3 in amino acids: CASSSTNTEAFF. As DNA, the CDR3 is TGCGCCAGCAGTTCTACGAACACTGAAGCTTTCTTT.